Listed here is a single T cell receptor (beta chain). The target antigen is unknown. The data are from a study of cytomegalovirus exposure and HLA in healthy donors. This CDR3 spans 15 amino acids. Trimming left V 1 base short and J 5 bases short, with 11 bases between. The germline CDR1 and CDR2 sequences are SGHNT and YENEEA. General study findings and limits: Rare sequences made up most TCRs, while some public TCRs were found in many donors.

Profiling relied on immunoSEQ multiplex PCR, and the TCRdb table lists in-frame clones only, not all of them. The sample consists of approximately 100,000 clones, roughly 87% of them appearing once. Sequences were obtained from PBMCs. This receptor was taken from a man aged 18-30 years in good health and CMV-seropositive. V is TRBV11-3 and J is TRBJ2-2; a possible D gene is TRBD2 (6 bases). CDR3: CASSLGGTGTGELFF. In nucleotides, the CDR3 is TGTGCCAGCAGCTTAGGCGGGACGGGGACCGGGGAGCTGTTTTTT.